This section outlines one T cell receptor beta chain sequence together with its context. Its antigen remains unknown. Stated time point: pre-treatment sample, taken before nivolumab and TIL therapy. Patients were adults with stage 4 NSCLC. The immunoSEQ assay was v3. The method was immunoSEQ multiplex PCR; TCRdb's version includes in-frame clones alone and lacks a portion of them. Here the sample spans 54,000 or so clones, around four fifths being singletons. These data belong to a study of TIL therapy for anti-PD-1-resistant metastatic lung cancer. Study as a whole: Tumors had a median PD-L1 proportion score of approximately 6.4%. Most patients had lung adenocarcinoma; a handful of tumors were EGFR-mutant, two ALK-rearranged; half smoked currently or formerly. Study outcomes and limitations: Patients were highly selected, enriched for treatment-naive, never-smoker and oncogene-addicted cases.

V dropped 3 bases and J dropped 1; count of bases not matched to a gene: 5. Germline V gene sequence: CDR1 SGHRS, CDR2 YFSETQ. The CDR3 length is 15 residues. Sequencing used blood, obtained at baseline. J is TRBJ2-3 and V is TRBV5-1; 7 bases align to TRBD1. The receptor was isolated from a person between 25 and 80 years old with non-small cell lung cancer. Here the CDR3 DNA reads TGCGCCAGCAGCTGGGAGACAGGGCGCACAGATACGCAGTATTTT. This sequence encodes CASSWETGRTDTQYF.